One sample yielded the 29 T cell receptor beta chains listed below, sequenced in a study of shared clonotypes between healthy human individuals. The assay was immunoSEQ multiplex PCR, and TCRdb's table has in-frame clones only and misses some. The sample shows about a million clones, 60% to 80% of them seen only once. The sample taken for sequencing was memory CD4+ T cells from PBMCs. Subset of the sample: CD45RA-negative fraction. Receptors were obtained from a man aged 18-30 years in good health. Some clones in this sample may be carry-over from other donors' samples.

The chain is built from TRBV11-2 and TRBJ2-5, with unresolved D. The CDR3 contains 14 residues. The V and J ends lost 3 bases and 5 bases respectively, with 13 bases between them. CDR1 and CDR2 from the germline V gene are SGHAT and FQNNGV. The CDR3 spells CASSFSFVGETQYF. For the CDR3, the DNA is TGTGCCAGCAGCTTCTCGTTCGTGGGGGAGACCCAGTACTTC.

This clone has just one count. J is TRBJ1-1 and V is TRBV7-2; D unclear. The ends were cut back, 1 base at V and 1 base at J, with 10 bases in the middle. Germline V gene lookup returns CDR1 SGHTA and CDR2 FQGNSA. The CDR3 covers 15 residues. The CDR3 loop is CASSLDWTPNTEAFF. The CDR3 nucleotides are TGTGCCAGCAGCTTAGACTGGACGCCGAACACTGAAGCTTTCTTT.

The J gene is TRBJ1-1, the V gene TRBV19; 9 bases line up with TRBD1. Germline V gene lookup returns CDR1 LNHDA and CDR2 SQIVND (reference sequence). Trimming cost V 8 bases and J 5 bases; bases outside gene matches: 15. There are 16 residues in the CDR3. CDR3: CASLPGTGYGLTEAFF. The DNA of the CDR3 is TGTGCCAGTCTCCCCGGGACAGGGTATGGACTTACTGAAGCTTTCTTT.

On this clone: Other DNA sequences of this sample code for an identical CDR3. V is TRBV2 and J is TRBJ2-2; D uncertain. Germline V CDR1 and CDR2: SNHLY, FYNNEI. The V end was cut by 4 bases, the J end by 1 base, with 7 bases between. CDR3 size: 14 residues. The CDR3 sequence is CASSALVNTGELFF. As DNA, the CDR3 is TGTGCCAGCAGTGCTCTAGTGAACACCGGGGAGCTGTTTTTT.

The table lists this clone with a count of one. The chain carries TRBV28 and TRBJ1-2; 9 nucleotides align to TRBD1. The ends lost 5 bases at V and 4 bases at J; junction bases unmatched: 11. The CDR3 loop spans 16 amino acids. The germline gives CDR1 MDHEN, CDR2 SYDVKM. CDR3 DNA sequence: TGTGCCAGCAGTATCTCCGGGACAGGGCCGATCTATGGCTACACCTTC. Its translation is CASSISGTGPIYGYTF.

The chain is built from TRBV11-2 and TRBJ2-1; D gene ambiguous. In germline, CDR1 is SGHAT, CDR2 FQNNGV. The CDR3 is made up of 12 amino acids. Trimming stripped 8 bases from V and 2 bases from J, with 7 bases between. The CDR3 nucleotides read TGTGCCAGCGGCATCCCCTACAATGAGCAGTTCTTC. The encoded protein is CASGIPYNEQFF.

V usage is TRBV19 and J usage is TRBJ1-2; 8 positions agree with TRBD1. The CDR3 loop spans 14 amino acids. Germline V gene lookup returns CDR1 LNHDA and CDR2 SQIVND (reference sequence). V gave up 6 bases and J gave up 2 bases; unmatched junction bases: 5. The CDR3 here is CASSGQGENYGYTF. CDR3 in DNA: TGTGCCAGTAGCGGACAGGGTGAAAACTATGGCTACACCTTC.

The rearrangement joins TRBV7-7 to TRBJ2-2; D is unresolved. CDR1 and CDR2 from the germline V gene are SSHAT and FNYEAQ (reference sequence). The V end was cut by 3 bases, the J end by 0 bases, with 5 bases between. This CDR3 contains 14 residues. The CDR3 spells CASSLGTNTGELFF. In DNA form, the CDR3 reads TGTGCCAGCAGCTTGGGCACGAACACCGGGGAGCTGTTTTTT.

The gene calls are TRBV18 and TRBJ1-5, with D perhaps TRBD1 (6 bases). The V end lost 2 bases, the J end lost 4 bases, and 12 bases lay between the germline ends. The CDR3 sequence is 15 residues long. Germline CDR1 is KGHSH and CDR2 is LQKENI. CDR3 nucleotide sequence: TGTGCCAGCTCACCAACGGGCAGGGGAAATCAGCCCCAGCATTTT. Translating it yields CASSPTGRGNQPQHF.

This chain joins TRBV6-5 and TRBJ2-5; unclear D gene. CDR1 and CDR2 from the germline V gene are MNHEY and SVGAGI. Trimming stripped 0 bases from V and 5 bases from J, with 7 bases between. The CDR3 has 13 amino acids. CDR3 loop: CASSYSGLETQYF. Here the CDR3 DNA reads TGTGCCAGCAGTTACTCGGGGTTGGAGACCCAGTACTTC.

The chain joins TRBV4-1 to TRBJ2-1; D not certain. The ends were cut back, 4 bases at V and 8 bases at J, with 12 bases in the middle. The CDR3 has 13 amino acids. Germline assignment: CDR1 MGHRA and CDR2 YSYEKL. The CDR3: CASSPRISHEQFF. CDR3 nucleotides: TGCGCCAGCAGCCCCCGGATTTCGCATGAGCAGTTCTTC.

Points on this clone: The sample carries other DNA sequences with the same CDR3. J is TRBJ2-7 and V is TRBV19; 9 bases line up with TRBD1. The CDR3 has 15 amino acids. Germline V gene lookup returns CDR1 LNHDA and CDR2 SQIVND (reference sequence). V shed 4 bases, J shed 1 base, and the junction held 5 bases outside the gene matches. DNA of the CDR3: TGTGCCAGTAGTAGGACCGGGACAGGGTCCTACGAGCAGTACTTC. It is translated as CASSRTGTGSYEQYF.

This clone was detected only a few times. The chain employs TRBV20-1 and TRBJ1-1; tentatively, D is TRBD1 (5 bases). The CDR3 runs 11 residues. Germline V gene lookup returns CDR1 DFQATT and CDR2 SNEGSKA (reference sequence). CDR3 bases: TGCAACGGGGGGAGGAACACTGAAGCTTTCTTT. This translates into CNGGRNTEAFF.

The chain joins TRBV6-1 to TRBJ2-6; D remains ambiguous. The germline gives CDR1 MNHNS, CDR2 SASEGT. Trimming removed 4 bases at V and 0 bases at J, with 10 bases between. This CDR3 is 16 amino acids long. CDR3 in amino acids: CASSVDALSGANVLTF. DNA for the CDR3: TGTGCCAGCAGTGTAGACGCCCTCTCTGGGGCCAACGTCCTGACTTTC.

This chain connects TRBV9 to TRBJ2-3; D not resolved. This CDR3 region has 15 residues. Germline assignment: CDR1 SGDLS and CDR2 YYNGEE. V was pared by 5 bases and J by 4 bases, with 17 bases between. CDR3 in DNA: TGTGCCAGCAGAAGAGGTCCAATCCACGCAGATACGCAGTATTTT. Amino acid sequence: CASRRGPIHADTQYF.

The genes are TRBV7-9 and TRBJ2-3, with 11 bases that match TRBD2. V lost 5 bases to trimming and J lost 3 bases; unmatched junction nucleotides: 4. Germline V gene sequence: CDR1 SEHNR, CDR2 FQNEAQ (reference sequence). The CDR3 is 15 amino acids. The CDR3 region has the DNA TGTGCCAGCAGCCAGGGACTAGCGGTAACAGATACGCAGTATTTT. Protein: CASSQGLAVTDTQYF.

V gene TRBV7-9 combines with J gene TRBJ2-1; weak D call: TRBD2 (6 bases). The CDR3 runs to 14 residues. CDR1 is SEHNR and CDR2 is FQNEAQ in the germline V gene (reference sequence). The V end was cut by 6 bases, the J end by 8 bases, with 17 bases between. CDR3 nucleotides: TGTGCCAGCAGACCCGGGGGAAAGAAAGATGAGCAGTTCTTC. Protein product: CASRPGGKKDEQFF.

V is TRBV2 and J is TRBJ2-1; 14 positions agree with TRBD2. The CDR3 covers 21 residues. V lost 4 bases and J lost 0; bases outside the gene matches: 14. Germline V gene data show CDR1 as SNHLY and CDR2 as FYNNEI. In nucleotides, the CDR3 is TGTGCCAGCAGTGGACAGCCGGGACTAGCGGGAGCCTTGAGCTCCTACAATGAGCAGTTCTTC. Translation: CASSGQPGLAGALSSYNEQFF. The full variable domain, rest sourced from reference TRBV2 and TRBJ2-1, is EPEVTQTPSHQVTQMGQEVILRCVPISNHLYFYWYRQILGQKVEFLVSFYNNEISEKSEIFDDQFSVERPDGSNFTLKIRSTKLEDSAMYFCASSGQPGLAGALSSYNEQFFGPGTRLTVL.

The J gene is TRBJ2-3, the V gene TRBV18, with D perhaps assigned TRBD1 or TRBD2 (5 bases each). The V end was cut by 2 bases, the J end by 2 bases, with 11 bases between. CDR1 is KGHSH and CDR2 is LQKENI in the germline V gene. This CDR3 has 15 residues. The CDR3 here is CASSPGGEVTDTQYF. CDR3 DNA: TGTGCCAGCTCACCAGGGGGTGAGGTCACAGATACGCAGTATTTT.

This clone has only one observation. This chain links TRBV7-6 with TRBJ2-2, with TRBD1 matching 7 bases. V shed 4 bases and J 4 bases; nucleotides not matched to a gene: 6. The CDR3 length is 15 residues. In germline, CDR1 is SGHVS, CDR2 FNYEAQ. In DNA, the CDR3 is TGTGCCAGCAGCTCACAGGGGACGGGCACCGGGGAGCTGTTTTTT. Its translation is CASSSQGTGTGELFF.

This clone was seen only a few times. The V and J genes are TRBV25-1 and TRBJ2-7; D is possibly TRBD2 (6 bases). This CDR3 spans 17 amino acids. CDR1 is MGHDK and CDR2 is SYGVNS in the germline V gene. V was trimmed by 4 bases and J by 3 bases, leaving 22 bases between them. The CDR3 loop is CASSAHVGGGNNYEQYF. The CDR3 DNA is TGTGCCAGCAGTGCCCACGTGGGGGGAGGAAACAACTACGAGCAGTACTTC.

This clone was picked up one time. This sample also contains other DNA sequences that code for the same CDR3. This chain links TRBV5-1 with TRBJ2-5; the match to TRBD1 covers 8 bases. Germline V gene sequence: CDR1 SGHRS, CDR2 YFSETQ. With V trimmed by 2 bases and J by 1 base, 1 base remained unmatched. The CDR3 contains 14 residues. CDR3 amino acids: CASSFGTGQETQYF. CDR3 in DNA: TGCGCCAGCAGCTTTGGGACAGGCCAAGAGACCCAGTACTTC.

As to this clone: This sample also contains other DNA sequences that code for the same CDR3. The rearrangement links TRBV2 to TRBJ1-5, with 7 bases fitting TRBD1. The junction had 6 bases not matched to a gene; V was cut back by 9 bases and J by 4 bases. This CDR3 region has 13 residues. Germline CDR1 SNHLY, CDR2 FYNNEI. The CDR3, as DNA: TGTGCCAGTAGGGACAGCCCGAATCAGCCCCAGCATTTT. It specifies CASRDSPNQPQHF.

V is TRBV19 and J is TRBJ1-1; D remains unclear. Trimming removed 9 bases at V and 11 bases at J, with 28 bases between. The CDR3 is 15 residues long. Germline V CDR1 and CDR2: LNHDA, SQIVND (reference sequence). CDR3 residues: CASRLTGVPFLEAFF. The CDR3 region has the DNA TGTGCCAGCCGTCTGACCGGGGTCCCTTTTTTGGAGGCTTTCTTT.

The CDR3 here is CASSTLQGTYQETQYF. Here the CDR3 DNA reads TGTGCCAGCTCGACTCTACAGGGAACGTACCAAGAGACCCAGTACTTC. The chain carries TRBV18 and TRBJ2-5, with D maybe TRBD1 (6 bases). Germline values: CDR1 KGHSH, CDR2 LQKENI. V gave up 6 bases and J gave up 0 bases, with 17 bases separating them. The CDR3 loop spans 16 amino acids.

This clone was detected only a few times. The chain joins TRBV6-5 to TRBJ1-1, with TRBD1 matching 8 bases. Unmatched junction bases numbered 10, after V lost 4 bases and J lost 6 bases. This CDR3 region has 15 residues. Germline CDR1 MNHEY, CDR2 SVGAGI. The CDR3 here is CASSFGWTGRAEAFF. Written as DNA, the CDR3 is TGTGCCAGCAGTTTCGGATGGACAGGGCGGGCTGAAGCTTTCTTT.

The rearrangement joins TRBV12-2 to TRBJ1-3; the D segment call TRBD1 is taken from the table without a DNA check. TRBV12-2 is a documented pseudogene. The CDR3 contains 20 residues. CDR3 residues: CASRLMVEGDRGSSGNTIYF. CDR3 nucleotide sequence: TGTGCAAGTCGCTTAATGGTAGAGGGGGACAGGGGGTCCTCTGGAAACACCATATATTTT.

The chain couples TRBV9 to TRBJ1-2; D remains unclear. Trimming left V 4 bases short and J 7 bases short, with 11 bases between. The V gene's germline CDR1 is SGDLS and CDR2 YYNGEE. The CDR3 length is 12 residues. The CDR3, as DNA: TGTGCCAGCAGCTCCATAGGGTCTGGCTACACCTTC. Its translation: CASSSIGSGYTF.

The chain employs TRBV28 and TRBJ2-1; D gene ambiguous. The CDR3 loop spans 15 amino acids. Germline V gene lookup returns CDR1 MDHEN and CDR2 SYDVKM. The V end was cut by 5 bases, the J end by 8 bases, with 19 bases between. The DNA for the CDR3 is TGTGCCAGCAGTCCCTCCAGAGAGTCGGGCTATGAGCAGTTCTTC. It codes for CASSPSRESGYEQFF.